This TCR beta chain was sequenced in a study of Ad26.COV2.S vaccination and SARS-CoV-2 variants. Study information: This donor came from the COV1001 trial of Ad26.COV2.S. By the intramuscular route, Ad26.COV2.S was given once, or twice 56 days apart.

The CDR3 is 14 residues long. In germline, CDR1 is SGHVS, CDR2 FQNEAQ. Trimming took 5 bases from V and 4 from J, leaving 13 bases between them. Treatment meaning: roughly 19 received Ad26.COV2.S at low or high dose, single or two shots; 5 received placebo; per-sample allocation not given. Repertoires come from day 63 after the first vaccine or placebo injection. In regard to this clone: Its matching antigen is unknown.

Profiled with immunoSEQ multiplex PCR; TCRdb holds only in-frame clones, not every one. Here the sample spans about 250,000 clones, roughly 85% being singletons. Whole-study results and caveats: People who got the vaccine or the placebo had similar non-spike TCR breadth.

Sequences were derived from peripheral blood, sampled in a trial of Ad26.COV2.S vaccine versus placebo. The TCR was taken from a person aged 18-65 years who received the Ad26.COV2.S COVID-19 vaccine or a placebo. The chain links TRBV7-8 to TRBJ2-3; D is undetermined. This CDR3 reads CASSQDRGADTQYF. The CDR3 DNA follows: TGTGCCAGCAGCCAAGACCGTGGAGCAGATACGCAGTATTTT. The complete variable domain, with remaining parts taken from reference TRBV7-8 and TRBJ2-3, reads GAGVSQSPRYKVAKRGQDVALRCDPISGHVSLFWYQQALGQGPEFLTYFQNEAQLDKSGLPSDRFFAERPEGSVSTLKIQRTQQEDSAVYLCASSQDRGADTQYFGPGTRLTVL.